Presented here are 5 T cell receptor beta chains from one specimen sequenced in a study of blood T cells in healthy people across ages. Next came a second PCR, run for about 7 to 12 cycles, which used a sample-barcoded 5' primer along with a J-beta primer mix. Each CDR3 protein is one row after TCRdb ran MiXCR on the 5' RACE reads. This sample yields some 1.4 million distinct CDR3 sequences, of which 42% are seen a single time; roughly 7.9% belongs to the top ten. The sample consisted of blood. All receptors come from a woman aged 18-30 years in good health.

This clonotype was observed a few times. V gene TRBV6-5 combines with J gene TRBJ2-7, with 9 bases identical to TRBD1. V gave up 4 bases and J gave up 4 bases; unmatched junction bases: 5. The CDR3 has 14 residues. Germline V gene sequence: CDR1 MNHEY, CDR2 SVGAGI. The CDR3 region is CASSWDREEYEQYF. DNA of the CDR3: TGTGCCAGCAGTTGGGACAGGGAGGAGTACGAGCAGTACTTC.

This clonotype has more than one count but fewer than ten. The rearrangement joins TRBV20-1 to TRBJ2-5; 10 positions agree with TRBD1. The CDR3 contains 15 residues. V shed 5 bases, J shed 2 bases, and the junction held 8 bases outside the gene matches. Germline values: CDR1 DFQATT, CDR2 SNEGSKA (reference sequence). CDR3 nucleotides: TGCAGTGCTGACCGGACAGGGGGACGACAAGAGACCCAGTACTTC. Translating gives CSADRTGGRQETQYF.

The chain joins TRBV6-1 to TRBJ2-7, with D hard to call. V shed 3 bases and J shed 3 bases, with 15 bases lying between them. The CDR3 spans 15 residues. Germline V gives CDR1 MNHNS, CDR2 SASEGT. The CDR3 sequence: CASSEGDSIIYEQYF. In DNA, the CDR3 is TGTGCCAGCAGTGAGGGTGACTCGATTATCTACGAGCAGTACTTC.

There are many counts of this clonotype. The rearrangement uses TRBV20-1 and TRBJ2-6; D is ambiguous. Trimming removed 3 bases from V and 0 bases from J, with 6 bases in between. CDR1 and CDR2 (germline): DFQATT, SNEGSKA (reference sequence). CDR3 size: 14 residues. The CDR3, as DNA: TGCAGTGCTAGGGGCCACTCTGGGGCCAACGTCCTGACTTTC. It translates to CSARGHSGANVLTF.

This clonotype was counted between two and nine times. The genes are TRBV3-1 and TRBJ2-1; TRBD2 is a possible D gene (5 bases). The germline CDR1 and CDR2 sequences are LGHDT and YNNKEL (reference sequence). Trimming left V 4 bases short and J 13 bases short, with 20 bases between. The CDR3 spans 14 residues. CDR3 bases: TGTGCCAGCAGCCCCCTTGGCGGGCAAGAGACCCAGTTCTTC. Translating gives CASSPLGGQETQFF.